Shown below are 3 T cell receptor beta chains from a single sample sequenced in a study of CD8 T cells in Susac syndrome. After extraction with the RNeasy kit, roughly 0.45 to 1 ug of the RNA was reverse transcribed using random hexamers. Using its own MiXCR run on the immunoSEQ multiplex PCR reads, TCRdb lists one record per CDR3 protein. Found here are 250,000 to 300,000 distinct CDR3 sequences, over 75% of them singletons; the top ten hold less than 0.2%. Sequencing input: CD8+ T cells from PBMCs. These receptors were taken from a human donor with multiple sclerosis.

The chain uses TRBV29-1 and TRBJ1-1, with TRBD1 matching over 7 bases. Trimming cost V 4 bases and J 4 bases; bases outside gene matches: 3. CDR3 length equals 12 residues. Germline assignment: CDR1 SQVTM and CDR2 ANQGSEA. CDR3 nucleotides: TGCAGCGTTGGGCAGGGGGGCACTGAAGCTTTCTTT. Protein: CSVGQGGTEAFF.

This clonotype occurred once. The rearrangement links TRBV28 to TRBJ1-1; TRBD1 matches 9 bases. Germline V CDR1 and CDR2: MDHEN, SYDVKM. The CDR3 extends over 21 amino acids. V was clipped by 2 bases and J by 3 bases; unmatched bases: 22. The CDR3 nucleotides are TGTGCCAGCAGTTTAGGGCTCCACCGGGACAGGGAATCCGCTTTGGACACTGAAGCTTTCTTT. Its protein is CASSLGLHRDRESALDTEAFF. Supplemented by reference TRBV28 and TRBJ1-1, the full variable domain reads DVKVTQSSRYLVKRTGEKVFLECVQDMDHENMFWYRQDPGLGLRLIYFSYDVKMKEKGDIPEGYSVSREKKERFSLILESASTNQTSMYLCASSLGLHRDRESALDTEAFFGQGTRLTVV.

The gene calls are TRBV5-4 and TRBJ2-1; D possibly corresponds to TRBD2 (5 bases). The CDR3 runs 16 residues. V lost 0 bases and J lost 6, with 16 bases in between. Germline V gene lookup returns CDR1 SGHNT and CDR2 YYREEE (reference sequence). CDR3 sequence: CASSLGRVGLGNEQFF. Written as DNA, the CDR3 is TGTGCCAGCAGCTTGGGGCGGGTAGGGTTGGGCAATGAGCAGTTCTTC. The full variable domain, its missing parts supplied by reference TRBV5-4 and TRBJ2-1, is ETGVTQSPTHLIKTRGQQVTLRCSSQSGHNTVSWYQQALGQGPQFIFQYYREEENGRGNFPPRFSGLQFPNYSSELNVNALELDDSALYLCASSLGRVGLGNEQFFGPGTRLTVL.